This TCR beta chain was profiled in a study of Graves' ophthalmopathy and Graves' hyperthyroidism (dated by TCRdb to between 2017 and 2018). At the level of the whole study: Peripheral blood samples were taken at the time of initial diagnosis, before any treatment was given. For training and testing, the 100 or so patients in the discovery cohort were randomly divided in a 7:3 ratio. In roughly 6 hyperthyroidism patients, the T-cell repertoires found in thyroid tissue were compared with those found in blood. To explore V-J signatures that separate ophthalmopathy from hyperthyroidism, a discovery set of about a hundred patients was enrolled, consisting of approximately 45 with ophthalmopathy and under 65 with stable hyperthyroidism. The study used signatures of the TCR beta repertoire to tell Graves' ophthalmopathy apart from Graves' hyperthyroidism and to predict which patients would progress to ophthalmopathy. In total, around 130 blood samples were TCR-sequenced: roughly 45 ophthalmopathy, roughly 77 hyperthyroidism and some 17 hyperthyroidism-to-ophthalmopathy patients. An independent validation cohort comprised about 20 hyperthyroidism patients and over 15 patients who later progressed from hyperthyroidism to ophthalmopathy. Following sample collection, hyperthyroidism patients were given methimazole at a starting dose of 30 mg daily, and ophthalmopathy patients were given high-dose intravenous methylprednisolone.

For repertoire sequencing, TCR beta CDR3 regions were amplified from RNA transcripts. The first round of RT-PCR was done with HTBI primers and the Qiagen OneStep RT-PCR kit, and was followed by a second round of multiplex PCR, then size selection and purification. The libraries underwent paired-end sequencing with 100 bp reads on an Illumina HiSeq2000. Per the original workflow: Reads were processed with SOAPnuke, discarding reads with adapters, uncalled bases, mean Phred below 15, or no exact constant-primer or identifier match. High-quality paired reads were merged with COPE v1.2.5. Each unique nucleotide sequence was defined as a clonotype, and clonotypes were aligned to IMGT TRB V, D and J references with MiTCR v1.1. The analysis was limited to V-J combinations with a frequency above 0.0001, which together covered just over 98% of the repertoires. For each V-J combination, a TCR clonal expansion and chaos score was defined as F50 clonal expansion divided by the chaos observed in the TCRdist matrix. Welch's t-statistics and random forest were used to narrow the features down to 13 V-J combinations, which were then fed into a naive Bayes classifier. Thyroid-blood repertoire similarity was quantified with the Morisita-Horn index. In-frame beta chains were kept once TCRdb had trimmed the public reads at Q25 with fastp and called clones with MiXCR. Identical CDR3 proteins give one entry, which carries the most common genes and DNA. These V and J calls are TCRdb output, not the study's own analysis. The sample table contains hundreds of thousands of distinct CDR3 sequences; only one count was recorded for around a fifth of them. Approximately 6.5% of the sample goes to the ten largest clones.

Hyperthyroidism was considered stable if no progression to ophthalmopathy occurred within 18 months of follow-up. The hyperthyroidism patients were 18 to 65 years old and newly diagnosed, with a disease duration of less than 2 months. Patients were excluded if they had other autoimmune diseases, uncontrolled infections, pregnancy or lactation. Diagnosis relied on clinical symptoms, serum thyroxine, TRAb, thyroid ultrasound and orbital computed tomography. PBMCs were isolated from more than 9 ml of fresh peripheral blood by Ficoll-Paque density gradient centrifugation. Trizol reagent was used to extract the total RNA, and its quality was then checked on an Agilent 2100 Bioanalyzer. This clonotype was counted only a few times. What antigen it recognizes has not been identified. One base away there is no much larger clone; base qualities are not given. The germline V gene (reference sequence) gives CDR1 as GTSNPN and CDR2 as SVGIG. The CDR3, cysteine through phenylalanine, is 17 amino acids long. This entry keeps only the CDR3 DNA: 51 bases, framed from base 1. Trimming removed 4 bases from V and 3 bases from J; the gene matches leave 13 bases unexplained.

What the research found in general, with its limitations: Sample size was not predetermined statistically, and investigators were not blinded to group allocation. In cross-validation, the 13-signature model distinguished ophthalmopathy from stable hyperthyroidism with almost 90% sensitivity and around 81% specificity, and in the test set the corresponding values were roughly 80% and 76%. In validation, the model predicted ophthalmopathy progression with 55% to 71% sensitivity and approximately 75% specificity; 12 predicted patients were CT-confirmed with GO in a median of approximately 6.5 months. Most of the expanded thyroid clonotypes with a frequency above 0.001 were also detected in blood, and it was suggested that the thyroid immune response may be reflected by blood repertoires.

The sequence came from a woman in her late teens or twenties with stable Graves' hyperthyroidism. Some clones in this sample may be carry-over from other donors' samples. Donor details come from another sample of the same person, matched by shared clones. The sample comprised peripheral blood. This chain is built from TRBV30 and TRBJ1-3, and 9 junction bases match TRBD1. The base sequence is TGTGCCTGGAAACGGGGGCCGGGACAGGGATATGGAAACACCATATATTTT. Protein translation: CAWKRGPGQGYGNTIYF.